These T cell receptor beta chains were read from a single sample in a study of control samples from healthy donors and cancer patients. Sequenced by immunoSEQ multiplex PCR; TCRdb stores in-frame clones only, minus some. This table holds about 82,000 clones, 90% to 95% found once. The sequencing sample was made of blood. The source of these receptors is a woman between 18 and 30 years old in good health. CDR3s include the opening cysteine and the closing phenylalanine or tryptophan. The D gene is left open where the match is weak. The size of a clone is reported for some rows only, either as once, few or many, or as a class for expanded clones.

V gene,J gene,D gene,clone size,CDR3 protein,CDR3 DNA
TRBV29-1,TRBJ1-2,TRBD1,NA,CSVEDRAGYTF,TGCAGCGTGGAAGACAGGGCCGGCTACACCTTC
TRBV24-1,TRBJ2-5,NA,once,CATSGAKGEETQYF,TGTGCCACCAGTGGAGCCAAGGGTGAAGAGACCCAGTACTTC
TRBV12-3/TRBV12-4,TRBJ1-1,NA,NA,CASSLILTVAFF,TGTGCCAGCAGTTTAATCTTAACAGTTGCTTTCTTT
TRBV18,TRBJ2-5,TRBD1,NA,CASSPGTGDRGTQYF,TGTGCCAGCTCACCCGGGACAGGAGATCGCGGGACCCAGTACTTC
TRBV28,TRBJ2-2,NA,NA,CASGGPNTGELFF,TGTGCCTCGGGGGGCCCGAACACCGGGGAGCTGTTTTTT
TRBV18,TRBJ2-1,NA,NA,CASSPVQGPSNEQFF,TGTGCCAGCTCACCAGTACAGGGACCTAGCAATGAGCAGTTCTTC
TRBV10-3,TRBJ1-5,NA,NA,CAIGQGRRSNQPQHF,TGTGCCATCGGGCAGGGTAGGAGGAGCAATCAGCCCCAGCATTTT
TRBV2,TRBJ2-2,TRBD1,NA,CARSPGQGDTGELFF,TGTGCCAGGAGTCCGGGACAGGGGGACACCGGGGAGCTGTTTTTT
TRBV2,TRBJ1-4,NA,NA,CASSEGGQNTEKLFF,TGTGCCAGCAGTGAAGGGGGACAAAATACCGAAAAACTGTTTTTT
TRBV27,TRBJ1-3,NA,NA,CASSLKGSFGNTIYF,TGTGCCAGCAGTTTGAAAGGGTCTTTTGGAAACACCATATATTTT
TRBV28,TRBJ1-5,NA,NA,CASSFAALGNQPQHF,TGTGCCAGCAGTTTTGCCGCCTTAGGCAATCAGCCCCAGCATTTT
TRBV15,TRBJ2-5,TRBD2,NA,CATNGWGGDQETQYF,TGTGCCACCAACGGGTGGGGGGGGGACCAAGAGACCCAGTACTTC
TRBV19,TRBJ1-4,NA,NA,CASSMRQPKANEKLFF,TGTGCCAGTAGTATGCGGCAGCCAAAAGCTAATGAAAAACTGTTTTTT
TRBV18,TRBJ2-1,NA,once,CASSAVRGYNEQFF,TGTGCCAGCTCAGCGGTCCGGGGGTACAATGAGCAGTTCTTC
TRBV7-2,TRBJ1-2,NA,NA,CASSFRTAPLYGYTF,TGTGCCAGCAGCTTCAGGACAGCACCCCTTTATGGCTACACCTTC
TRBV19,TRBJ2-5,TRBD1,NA,CASSLPGQGSGETQYF,TGTGCCAGTAGTCTTCCGGGACAGGGGTCTGGAGAGACCCAGTACTTC
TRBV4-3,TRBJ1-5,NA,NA,CASSQDSSLHLPQHF,TGCGCCAGCAGCCAAGATTCGTCACTCCACCTGCCCCAGCATTTT
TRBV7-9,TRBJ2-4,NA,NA,CASSLIETSMDF,TGTGCCAGCAGCTTAATCGAGACTAGTATGGACTTC
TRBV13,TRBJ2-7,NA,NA,CASSPAHYEQYF,TGTGCCAGCAGCCCTGCCCACTACGAGCAGTACTTC
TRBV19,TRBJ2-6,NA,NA,CASSIGRAGANVLTF,TGTGCCAGTAGTATCGGAAGGGCTGGGGCCAACGTCCTGACTTTC
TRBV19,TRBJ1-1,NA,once,CASKWQGPFQVAEAFF,TGTGCCAGTAAGTGGCAGGGGCCTTTTCAGGTGGCTGAAGCTTTCTTT
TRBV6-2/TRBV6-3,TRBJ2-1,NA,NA,CASSYEGRRGFF,TGTGCCAGCAGTTACGAGGGCCGGCGGGGGTTCTTC
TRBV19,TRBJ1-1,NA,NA,CASSIGALMNTEAFF,TGTGCCAGTAGTATAGGTGCGCTTATGAACACTGAAGCTTTCTTT
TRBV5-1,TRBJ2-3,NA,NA,CASSLSAGVTDTQYF,TGCGCCAGCAGCTTGTCGGCAGGAGTCACAGATACGCAGTATTTT
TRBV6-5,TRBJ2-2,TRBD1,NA,CASSYPSGTGNGELFF,TGTGCCAGCAGTTACCCCTCCGGGACAGGGAACGGGGAGCTGTTTTTT
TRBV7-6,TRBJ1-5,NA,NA,CASSFGPESNQPQHF,TGTGCCAGCAGCTTCGGTCCGGAGAGCAATCAGCCCCAGCATTTT
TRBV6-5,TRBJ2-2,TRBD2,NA,CASKRGAENTGELFF,TGTGCCAGCAAGCGGGGGGCCGAGAACACCGGGGAGCTGTTTTTT
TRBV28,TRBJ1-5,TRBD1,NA,CASRQPGGAQPQHF,TGTGCCAGCAGACAACCAGGGGGGGCTCAGCCCCAGCATTTT